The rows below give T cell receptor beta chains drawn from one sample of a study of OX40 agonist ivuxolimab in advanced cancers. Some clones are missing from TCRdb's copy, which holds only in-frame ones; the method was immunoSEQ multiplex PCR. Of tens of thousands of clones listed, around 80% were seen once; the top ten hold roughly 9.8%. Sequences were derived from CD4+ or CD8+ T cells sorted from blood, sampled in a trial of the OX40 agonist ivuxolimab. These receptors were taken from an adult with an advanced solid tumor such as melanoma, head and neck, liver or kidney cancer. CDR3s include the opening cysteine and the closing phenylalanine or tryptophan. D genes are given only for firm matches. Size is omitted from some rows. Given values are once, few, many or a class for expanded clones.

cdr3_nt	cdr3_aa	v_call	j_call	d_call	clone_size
TGCGCCAGCAGTTGGGGACAGGTGGATGAAAAACTGTTTTTT	CASSWGQVDEKLFF	TRBV5-1	TRBJ1-4	TRBD1	-
TGCGCCAGCAGTGATACAGGAGGGGGCGCGTACGAGCAGTACTTC	CASSDTGGGAYEQYF	TRBV10-1	TRBJ2-7	-	-
TGTGCCAGCCAAAATGAAGGACCCCAGTACTTC	CASQNEGPQYF	TRBV7-9	TRBJ2-5	-	once
TGTGCCAGCAGCTCCGCACGCGGGGACTACGAGCAGTACTTC	CASSSARGDYEQYF	TRBV5-4	TRBJ2-7	-	-
TGTGCCAGCAGTGAAGCGACGGGGGGGGCGCGTTCACCCCTCCACTTT	CASSEATGGARSPLHF	TRBV6-1	TRBJ1-6	-	-
TGTGCCAGCAGTTTCAGAGAGGGCTATGGCTACACCTTC	CASSFREGYGYTF	TRBV27	TRBJ1-2	-	-
TGCGCCAGCATCTGTCGAGGGGACAGTCCCACGTTAGCAGGTAATGAAAAACTGTTTTTT	CASICRGDSPTLAGNEKLFF	TRBV10-1	TRBJ1-4	TRBD1	-
TGTGCCAGCATGGGGCAGGGCCATATCTATGGCTACACCTTC	CASMGQGHIYGYTF	TRBV6-1	TRBJ1-2	-	-
TGTGCCAGCAACAATGGACTAGCGGGGCCAACGTTCGGCACCGGGGAGCTGTTTTTT	CASNNGLAGPTFGTGELFF	TRBV2	TRBJ2-2	TRBD2	-
TGTGCCAGCAGTGAATCTAGCCAGGCGGGGAGTCAGCCCCAGCATTTT	CASSESSQAGSQPQHF	TRBV6-1	TRBJ1-5	-	-
TGCAGTGCTAGTAGGGCAGATACGCAGTATTTT	CSASRADTQYF	TRBV20-1	TRBJ2-3	-	-
TGTGCCAGCAGCTTAGGGAATCTAGGGAGCACAGATACGCAGTATTTT	CASSLGNLGSTDTQYF	TRBV11-3	TRBJ2-3	-	-
TGTGCCAGCAGCTTAGGGCCCTCTCTGCCCTATGGCTACACCTTC	CASSLGPSLPYGYTF	TRBV7-8	TRBJ1-2	-	-
TGTGCCAGCTCACCAGTATTACTCTCCTCGAGCTCCTATAATTCACCCCTCCACTTT	CASSPVLLSSSSYNSPLHF	TRBV18	TRBJ1-6	-	-
TGTGCTAGCAGCCCAGAGGGGGCTCTGGCAGATACGCAGTATTTT	CASSPEGALADTQYF	TRBV7-7	TRBJ2-3	TRBD1	-
TGTGCCAGCAGCTTAGGGAGTCGGCAGGGGTCCGAGCAGTACTTC	CASSLGSRQGSEQYF	TRBV7-2	TRBJ2-7	-	-
TGTGCTAGTGGTCCCGCCGGATGGCAGAAGTACTACGAGCAGTACTTC	CASGPAGWQKYYEQYF	TRBV12-5	TRBJ2-7	-	-
TGTGCCAGCAGCTTACAGCCGGTCGCGAACACCGGGGAGCTGTTTTTT	CASSLQPVANTGELFF	TRBV7-3	TRBJ2-2	-	-
TGTGCCAGCAGAGCGAGCGGGGCTAGCACAGATACGCAGTATTTT	CASRASGASTDTQYF	TRBV7-9	TRBJ2-3	TRBD2	-
TGTGCCAGCAGCTTACGGGGAGTCTCCTACAATGAGCAGTTCTTC	CASSLRGVSYNEQFF	TRBV7-2	TRBJ2-1	-	-
TGTGCCAGCAGCAAGGGACAGGGTAGCTCACCCCTCCACTTT	CASSKGQGSSPLHF	TRBV5-4	TRBJ1-6	TRBD1	few
TGTGCCAGCAGTCTACGGGCCGAGCAGTACTTC	CASSLRAEQYF	TRBV2	TRBJ2-7	-	-
TGTGCCAGTAGTAAAAGGAGGGACACACGCTTAAACTATGGCTACACCTTC	CASSKRRDTRLNYGYTF	TRBV19	TRBJ1-2	-	-
TGTGCCAGCAGTTATTCAAAGGGACGGTTGAACACTGAAGCTTTCTTT	CASSYSKGRLNTEAFF	TRBV28	TRBJ1-1	-	-
TGCAGCGTTGAGGGTACAACAGGGATGGGCACTGAAGCTTTCTTT	CSVEGTTGMGTEAFF	TRBV29-1	TRBJ1-1	-	-
TGTGCCAGCAGCCCTGGGGGGGCGCGGCTCAGGGGGGAGCTGTTTTTT	CASSPGGARLRGELFF	TRBV5-6	TRBJ2-2	-	-
TGTGCCAGCAGCCCGGCGGGGGCAGTCCACGAGCAGTACTTC	CASSPAGAVHEQYF	TRBV7-9	TRBJ2-7	-	-
TGTGCCAGCAGCGTAGGACGGAACAATCAGCCCCAGCATTTT	CASSVGRNNQPQHF	TRBV9	TRBJ1-5	-	-
TGTGCCAGCAGCTTAGGTTCGAACTACGAGCAGTACTTC	CASSLGSNYEQYF	TRBV7-8	TRBJ2-7	-	-
TGTGCCAGCAGCTTACTCTCAGGGTGGGGACATACAGGGTCCTACGAGCAGTACTTC	CASSLLSGWGHTGSYEQYF	TRBV11-2	TRBJ2-7	-	few
TGTGCCAGTAGAGCCGCTTGGGGGTACCAAGAGACCCAGTACTTC	CASRAAWGYQETQYF	TRBV19	TRBJ2-5	-	-
TGTGCCAGCAGCCGCCTACAAGACAATGAGCAGTTCTTC	CASSRLQDNEQFF	TRBV7-8	TRBJ2-1	-	-
TGCGCCAGCAGCTTAGGACTAGCGGGGGACCAAGAGACCCAGTACTTC	CASSLGLAGDQETQYF	TRBV4-3	TRBJ2-5	TRBD2	-
TGTGCCAGCAGGGACCTAGACAGGTCAACTAATGAAAAACTGTTTTTT	CASRDLDRSTNEKLFF	TRBV2	TRBJ1-4	-	-
TGTGCCAGCAGCTTAGCGGGAACTAATGAAAAACTGTTTTTT	CASSLAGTNEKLFF	TRBV7-2	TRBJ1-4	-	-
TGTGCCAGCAGCACTCGGAGAACCAGCTATGAAAAACTGTTTTTT	CASSTRRTSYEKLFF	TRBV9	TRBJ1-4	-	-
TGTGCCAGCTCACCAGAGATGGGAGGGCAGCCCCAGCATTTT	CASSPEMGGQPQHF	TRBV18	TRBJ1-5	-	-
TGTGCCAGCAGCCTGCCTACTAGCGGACAAGAGACCCAGTACTTC	CASSLPTSGQETQYF	TRBV11-2	TRBJ2-5	TRBD2	few
TGTGCCAGCAGTGAAGGAGGGGGACAAGAGACCCAGTACTTC	CASSEGGGQETQYF	TRBV6-1	TRBJ2-5	-	once
TGTGCCAGCAGCTTCGGGACGGTGAAAAACTATGGCTACACCTTC	CASSFGTVKNYGYTF	TRBV7-3	TRBJ1-2	-	-
TGCGCCAGCAGCCAGCTTGACTTGAGAGGGGAGCAGTTCTTC	CASSQLDLRGEQFF	TRBV4-3	TRBJ2-1	-	-
TGCGCCAGCAGCCGGGATCAGGGTCCCTATGGCTACACCTTC	CASSRDQGPYGYTF	TRBV4-3	TRBJ1-2	-	-
TGTGCCAGCAGCTCGCGGAGGGAGCATACGCAGTATTTT	CASSSRREHTQYF	TRBV7-2	TRBJ2-3	-	-
TGTGCCAGCAGCGTGGGGGTGGTGAACACTGAAGCTTTCTTT	CASSVGVVNTEAFF	TRBV9	TRBJ1-1	-	-
TGTGCCAGCAGGCGCACAGGGACGGGGAACACTGAAGCTTTCTTT	CASRRTGTGNTEAFF	TRBV6-5	TRBJ1-1	-	-
TGTGCCAGCAGCCTAGCGGGGGGGCCCGGGGAGCTGTTTTTT	CASSLAGGPGELFF	TRBV7-2	TRBJ2-2	TRBD2	-
TGTGCCAGCAGCTTAGGGAGCGGGGTAACAGATACGCAGTATTTT	CASSLGSGVTDTQYF	TRBV5-4	TRBJ2-3	TRBD2	few
TGCGCCAGCAGCTTGGTAGGAGGGGAGAACGAGCAGTACTTC	CASSLVGGENEQYF	TRBV5-1	TRBJ2-7	-	-
TGTGCCAGCAGTAGGACGCCGGGACAGGACTCTTATGGCTACACCTTC	CASSRTPGQDSYGYTF	TRBV6-6	TRBJ1-2	TRBD1	-
TGTGCCAGCAGCTCTCGATCCCTCAGCCCCTACGAGCAGTACTTC	CASSSRSLSPYEQYF	TRBV5-8	TRBJ2-7	-	once
TGTGCCAGCCTCCTCTCCCCAAACACCGGGGAGCTGTTTTTT	CASLLSPNTGELFF	TRBV7-6	TRBJ2-2	-	-